A selection of T cell receptor beta chains follows, all from one sample in a study of cytomegalovirus exposure and HLA in healthy donors. Generated by immunoSEQ multiplex PCR, the TCRdb table keeps only in-frame clones and is missing some. Recorded for this sample: about 65,000 clones. The material sequenced was PBMCs. Receptors originate from a boy aged 5-17 years in good health and CMV-seronegative. CDR3s include the opening cysteine and the closing phenylalanine or tryptophan. Each record gives: CDR3 length, J gene, V gene, CDR3 protein.

CDR3 length: 19
J gene: TRBJ2-1
V gene: TRBV5-1
CDR3 protein: CASSLSRDRVTGRGPRQFF

CDR3 length: 14
J gene: TRBJ2-5
V gene: TRBV5-6
CDR3 protein: CASDSTGVQETQYF

CDR3 length: 14
J gene: TRBJ1-3
V gene: TRBV11-2
CDR3 protein: CASSASGTGAANNF

CDR3 length: 13
J gene: TRBJ2-5
V gene: TRBV5-6
CDR3 protein: CASSFRQGGTQYF

CDR3 length: 13
J gene: TRBJ1-2
V gene: TRBV6-5
CDR3 protein: CASWEAGPPGYTF

CDR3 length: 14
J gene: TRBJ2-7
V gene: TRBV6-5
CDR3 protein: CASSYSWQGGWQYF

CDR3 length: 11
J gene: TRBJ2-1
V gene: TRBV7-8
CDR3 protein: CASSSLHEQFF

CDR3 length: 15
J gene: TRBJ1-2
V gene: TRBV6-1
CDR3 protein: CASTAIRQGRYGYTF

CDR3 length: 15
J gene: TRBJ2-5
V gene: TRBV30
CDR3 protein: CAWSFSGGALETQYF

CDR3 length: 15
J gene: TRBJ2-4
V gene: TRBV9
CDR3 protein: CASSGRTSGSGIQYF

CDR3 length: 14
J gene: TRBJ2-5
V gene: TRBV5-1
CDR3 protein: CASSSRQVQETQYF

CDR3 length: 17
J gene: TRBJ2-4
V gene: TRBV5-1
CDR3 protein: CASSVTSGNLAKNIQYF

CDR3 length: 17
J gene: TRBJ2-5
V gene: TRBV12-2
CDR3 protein: CASRLGPGGIIQETQYF

CDR3 length: 14
J gene: TRBJ1-1
V gene: TRBV30
CDR3 protein: CAWRGRVANTEAFF

CDR3 length: 12
J gene: TRBJ2-1
V gene: TRBV5-6
CDR3 protein: CASSLLDNEQFF

CDR3 length: 13
J gene: TRBJ2-4
V gene: TRBV30
CDR3 protein: CAWSGDRGTIQYF

CDR3 length: 15
J gene: TRBJ2-7
V gene: TRBV7-2
CDR3 protein: CASSLGTSGGYEQYF

CDR3 length: 15
J gene: TRBJ2-7
V gene: TRBV5-1
CDR3 protein: CASSLSTGQSYEQYF

CDR3 length: 18
J gene: TRBJ2-7
V gene: TRBV9
CDR3 protein: CASSVGSVAGAFSYEQYF

CDR3 length: 16
J gene: TRBJ2-2
V gene: TRBV27
CDR3 protein: CASKVSPTGGTGELFF